A single sample is the source of the 25 T cell receptor beta chains below, sequenced in a study of blood T cell repertoires in COVID-19. TCRdb's table, derived via immunoSEQ multiplex PCR, lists solely in-frame clones and lacks some. The sample lists roughly 240,000 clones; 85% were seen once. Sequenced material: PBMCs or T cells enriched from blood (not recorded which). Receptors originate from a woman between 45 and 60 years old with acute COVID-19.

The V call is TRBV11-3, the J call TRBJ2-1; 10 bases are shared with TRBD2. Germline CDR1 and CDR2: SGHNT and YENEEA. The CDR3 covers 16 residues. V was clipped by 3 bases and J by 2 bases; unmatched bases: 4. The chain's CDR3 is CASSFNSGGPYNEQFF. DNA for the CDR3: TGTGCCAGCAGCTTCAATAGCGGGGGGCCCTACAATGAGCAGTTCTTC.

The chain is built from TRBV5-1 and TRBJ2-5; D remains ambiguous. Germline V gene lookup returns CDR1 SGHRS and CDR2 YFSETQ. The V end lost 1 base, the J end lost 2 bases, and 6 bases lay between the germline ends. The CDR3 is 13 residues long. The CDR3 loop reads CASSLMTQETQYF. Here the CDR3 DNA reads TGCGCCAGCAGCTTGATGACTCAAGAGACCCAGTACTTC.

The chain links TRBV6-5 to TRBJ2-3; D uncertain. The CDR3 consists of 14 residues. Germline lookup yields CDR1 MNHEY and CDR2 SVGAGI. Trimming took 8 bases from V and 2 from J, leaving 14 bases between them. CDR3 coding DNA: TGTGCCAGCCGGTCGAGGCCTTCCACAGATACGCAGTATTTT. It translates to CASRSRPSTDTQYF.

This chain joins TRBV19 and TRBJ1-5; D uncertain. The CDR3 consists of 15 residues. V was cut by 4 bases and J by 3 bases, with 13 bases left in between. CDR1 is LNHDA, CDR2 SQIVND, per germline (reference sequence). The CDR3 nucleotides are TGTGCCAGTAGTACCCCCTTTATTCTCAATCAGCCCCAGCATTTT. It yields the protein CASSTPFILNQPQHF.

This sequence joins TRBV19 and TRBJ2-7; 8 nucleotides agree with TRBD2. The CDR3 totals 17 residues. V dropped 0 bases and J dropped 2; count of bases not matched to a gene: 9. The V gene's germline CDR1 is LNHDA and CDR2 SQIVND (reference sequence). For the CDR3, the DNA is TGTGCCAGTAGTATAGATCTAAATAGCGGGACGACCTACGAGCAGTACTTC. Residues: CASSIDLNSGTTYEQYF. The entire variable domain, with the rest obtained from reference TRBV19 and TRBJ2-7, is as follows: DGGITQSPKYLFRKEGQNVTLSCEQNLNHDAMYWYRQDPGQGLRLIYYSQIVNDFQKGDIAEGYSVSREKKESFPLTVTSAQKNPTAFYLCASSIDLNSGTTYEQYFGPGTRLTVT.

In its sample, this clone was seen a few times. V gene TRBV5-1 combines with J gene TRBJ1-2; 7 positions match TRBD1. V lost 4 bases, J lost 0 bases, and 9 bases stayed unmatched. The CDR3 is 16 residues long. Per the germline V gene, CDR1 is SGHRS and CDR2 is YFSETQ. The CDR3 protein is CASSTEQGPSNYGYTF. The CDR3 bases are TGCGCCAGCAGCACCGAACAGGGGCCATCTAACTATGGCTACACCTTC.

This clone showed up just once. The V call is TRBV9, the J call TRBJ1-1, with 8 nucleotides matching TRBD1. Germline values: CDR1 SGDLS, CDR2 YYNGEE. After removal of 4 bases from V and 6 bases from J, the junction contained 20 bases not matched to a gene. The CDR3 runs to 18 residues. The CDR3 region has the DNA TGTGCCAGCAGCCCTCGCCCACAGGGGGTCGCAGGTGGGTCTGAAGCTTTCTTT. Amino acid sequence: CASSPRPQGVAGGSEAFF.

The chain combines TRBV4-2 with TRBJ1-4, with 11 bases identical to TRBD1. The junction had 11 bases not matched to a gene; V was cut back by 8 bases and J by 3 bases. Looked up from germline, CDR1 is LGHNA and CDR2 is YNFKEQ. The CDR3 sequence is 17 residues long. This CDR3 is CASDAGTGGIANEKLFF. The CDR3 DNA is TGTGCCAGCGACGCTGGGACAGGGGGGATCGCTAATGAAAAACTGTTTTTT.

This clone was seen only a few times. This CDR3 reads CASSLLPSGGYTF. The CDR3 DNA is TGTGCCAGCAGTTTATTGCCATCGGGTGGCTACACCTTC. V gene TRBV12-3 or TRBV12-4 combines with J gene TRBJ1-2; D is unclear. The CDR3 consists of 13 residues. V lost 2 bases and J 7 bases, leaving 11 bases between the germline ends.

The gene calls are TRBV10-3 and TRBJ1-2, with 8 bases matching TRBD1. With V trimmed by 7 bases and J by 6 bases, 10 bases remained unmatched. CDR1 and CDR2 from the germline V gene are ENHRY and SYGVKD. The CDR3 has 14 residues. The CDR3 is CAINIAGTGNGYTF. As DNA, the CDR3 is TGTGCCATCAATATAGCCGGGACAGGCAATGGCTACACCTTC.

This clone has a single count. The chain has TRBV18 and TRBJ2-7, with 7 nucleotides matching TRBD2. The length of the CDR3 is 16 residues. The V segment lost 4 bases and the J segment 1 base; nucleotides outside the gene matches: 10. The germline CDR1 and CDR2 sequences are KGHSH and LQKENI. This CDR3 is CASSRPDGRTSYEQYF. The CDR3 DNA reads TGTGCCAGCTCACGACCCGACGGGAGGACTTCCTACGAGCAGTACTTC.

The chain recombines TRBV14 with TRBJ2-1, with 7 bases matching TRBD2. The CDR3 contains 14 residues. V was pared by 4 bases and J by 13 bases, with 13 bases of the junction left unmatched. The germline V gene has CDR1 SGHDN and CDR2 FVKESK. The CDR3 loop is CASSLGGEGSKQFF. CDR3 in DNA: TGTGCCAGCAGCCTTGGGGGGGAAGGCTCCAAACAGTTCTTC.

This clone has a single count. The V and J genes are TRBV4-3 and TRBJ2-1, with 12 bases aligning to TRBD2. In germline, CDR1 is LGHNA, CDR2 YSLEER. V was clipped by 2 bases and J by 6 bases; unmatched bases: 8. The CDR3 runs to 17 residues. CDR3 nucleotide sequence: TGCGCCAGCAGCCAAAATTTTCTAGCGGGGGGGCCCAATGAGCAGTTCTTC. Residues: CASSQNFLAGGPNEQFF.

V and J are TRBV7-2 and TRBJ2-7; 16 bases map to TRBD2. Unmatched junction bases numbered 9, after V lost 5 bases and J lost 2 bases. From germline, CDR1 is SGHTA and CDR2 FQGNSA. This CDR3 comprises 18 residues. The CDR3 sequence is CASSQFGTSGGAAYEQYF. Here the CDR3 DNA reads TGTGCCAGCAGCCAATTCGGGACTAGCGGGGGGGCCGCCTACGAGCAGTACTTC.

The chain links TRBV29-1 to TRBJ1-2; D is unresolved. Per the germline V gene, CDR1 is SQVTM and CDR2 is ANQGSEA. The CDR3 extends over 17 amino acids. Trimming removed 7 bases from V and 3 bases from J, with 27 bases in between. The DNA for the CDR3 is TGCAGCGCTGCGGTCCGGAGGGCAGCCGAGGAGCACTATGGCTACACCTTC. As protein: CSAAVRRAAEEHYGYTF.

The chain recombines TRBV30 with TRBJ1-2; a possible D gene is TRBD1 (6 bases). The CDR3 loop spans 17 amino acids. Germline CDR1 and CDR2: GTSNPN and SVGIG (reference sequence). V dropped 0 bases and J dropped 5 bases, with 22 bases sitting between them. The CDR3 DNA is TGTGCCTGGAGTGTAGGGTCCTGGAGGACAGCAAATTATGGCTACACCTTC. It specifies CAWSVGSWRTANYGYTF.

The genes are TRBV14 and TRBJ1-2, with 8 positions matching TRBD1. With V trimmed by 3 bases and J by 3 bases, 6 bases remained unmatched. The length of the CDR3 is 15 residues. Germline CDR1 is SGHDN and CDR2 is FVKESK. CDR3 amino acids: CASSHDRGLHYGYTF. CDR3 sequence (DNA): TGTGCCAGCAGCCATGACAGGGGTCTGCACTATGGCTACACCTTC.

The chain couples TRBV5-1 to TRBJ2-7; 11 bases fit TRBD2. This CDR3 is built from 15 residues. The V segment lost 5 bases and the J segment 7 bases; nucleotides outside the gene matches: 11. Germline CDR1 is SGHRS and CDR2 is YFSETQ. CDR3 coding DNA: TGCGCCAGCAGGTCGACTAGCGGGGACGTCTGGGAGCAGTACTTC. It yields the protein CASRSTSGDVWEQYF.

This sequence joins TRBV18 and TRBJ1-4, with TRBD1 matching over 9 bases. The CDR3 consists of 16 residues. The germline gives CDR1 KGHSH, CDR2 LQKENI. With V trimmed by 4 bases and J by 8 bases, 11 bases remained unmatched. The CDR3 is CASSRNEGQGGEKLFF. The CDR3 nucleotides are TGTGCCAGCTCACGAAACGAGGGACAGGGAGGGGAAAAACTGTTTTTT.

The chain is built from TRBV25-1 and TRBJ2-5; 8 nucleotides agree with TRBD2. The CDR3 spans 14 residues. V trimming: 8 bases; J trimming: 5 bases; junction bases outside the gene matches: 10. Germline CDR1 reads MGHDK; CDR2 reads SYGVNS. CDR3 nucleotide sequence: TGTGCCAGCGGACGTGATAGCGGGGTGGAGACCCAGTACTTC. Its protein is CASGRDSGVETQYF.

This chain uses TRBV9 with TRBJ2-3; tentative D call: TRBD2 (6 bases). Germline CDR1 SGDLS, CDR2 YYNGEE. This CDR3 is built from 15 residues. Trimming took off 2 bases at V and 6 bases at J, with 16 bases between the two ends. The DNA of the CDR3 is TGTGCCAGCAGCGTCGGGGGACCCCCATTGGATACGCAGTATTTT. Translating gives CASSVGGPPLDTQYF. The variable domain in full, completed from reference TRBV9 and TRBJ2-3, reads DSGVTQTPKHLITATGQRVTLRCSPRSGDLSVYWYQQSLDQGLQFLIQYYNGEERAKGNILERFSAQQFPDLHSELNLSSLELGDSALYFCASSVGGPPLDTQYFGPGTRLTVL.

The rearrangement uses TRBV5-1 and TRBJ2-3; 9 bases fit TRBD2. The CDR3 runs 14 residues. Per the germline V gene, CDR1 is SGHRS and CDR2 is YFSETQ. The ends lost 9 bases at V and 0 bases at J; junction bases unmatched: 5. The CDR3 reads CATGSGSSTDTQYF. CDR3 bases: TGCGCCACCGGTAGCGGGAGTAGCACAGATACGCAGTATTTT.

The chain links TRBV19 to TRBJ2-3, with 16 positions matching TRBD2. V lost 4 bases, J lost 3 bases, and 4 bases stayed unmatched. Germline V lookup: CDR1 LNHDA, CDR2 SQIVND (reference sequence). This CDR3 has 17 residues. In DNA form, the CDR3 reads TGTGCCAGTAGTAGGGGACTAGCGGGGGGGAGGACAGATACGCAGTATTTT. It specifies CASSRGLAGGRTDTQYF.

The V gene is TRBV2, the J gene TRBJ1-6, with D tentatively TRBD1 (6 bases). This CDR3 spans 14 amino acids. V was trimmed by 4 bases and J by 5 bases, leaving 9 bases between them. CDR1 is SNHLY and CDR2 is FYNNEI in the germline V gene. The CDR3 sequence: CASSADRNNSPLHF. As DNA, the CDR3 is TGTGCCAGCAGTGCCGACAGGAATAATTCACCCCTCCACTTT.

This clone has a handful of counts. The V and J genes are TRBV27 and TRBJ2-1; D is perhaps TRBD1 (6 bases). Germline lookup yields CDR1 MNHEY and CDR2 SMNVEV (reference sequence). There are 16 residues in the CDR3. V was shortened by 3 bases and J by 5 bases, with 17 bases between the two germline ends. In DNA, the CDR3 is TGTGCCAGCAGTTTCTTATCACAGGGCTTGGACAATGAGCAGTTCTTC. Protein: CASSFLSQGLDNEQFF.